This paragraph reports one T cell receptor (beta chain). The antigen is undetermined. These data originate in a study of T cell responses to AZD1222 COVID-19 vaccine. Study-wide background: Both about-4-week and about-12-week second-dose recipients were combined.

General study results and limits: Clonal diversity was possibly underestimated, and the donors were mostly white British, with more females. It was only after the peak T cell response that any repertoires were sampled.

The protocol was immunoSEQ multiplex PCR, while the TCRdb copy is restricted to in-frame clones and leaves out a portion. The repertoire consists of some 110,000 clones, with approximately 84% occurring once and the leading ten covering about 9.7%. Trimming removed 2 bases at V and 2 bases at J, with 18 bases between. The germline V gene encodes CDR1 SGHDN and CDR2 FVKESK. CDR3 length: 17 amino acids. The receptor's source is an adult in good health. The V and J genes are TRBV14 and TRBJ1-2; D perhaps matches TRBD1 (6 bases). This specimen consisted of peripheral blood, obtained on day 0 of AZD1222 vaccination. CDR3 DNA: TGTGCCAGCAGCCAACTTTCAAGGGACACCTACAACTATGGCTACACCTTC. Translation: CASSQLSRDTYNYGYTF.